Listed here are 9 T cell receptor beta chains from one sample, sequenced in a study of identical twins. One entry per CDR3 protein, called by TCRdb with MiXCR from the 5' RACE reads. The repertoire consists of 750,000 to 950,000 distinct CDR3 sequences, with approximately 13% occurring once and the leading ten covering around 1.5%. These same data were also listed under a study on yellow fever vaccine responses in identical twins.

What was sequenced was PBMCs. These TCRs come from a woman under 30 in good health.

This clonotype was seen a few times. The chain links TRBV6-1 to TRBJ1-2; D is possibly TRBD1 (5 bases). CDR3 length: 13 residues. Germline V gene lookup returns CDR1 MNHNS and CDR2 SASEGT. The V gene lost 8 bases and the J gene lost 1 base, with 11 bases spanning the gap. CDR3 sequence: CASGGSDNYGYTF. CDR3 sequence (DNA): TGTGCCAGCGGGGGTTCCGATAACTATGGCTACACCTTC.

This clonotype was counted only a few times. The chain carries TRBV20-1 and TRBJ2-3, with D perhaps being TRBD1 or TRBD2 (5 bases each). V gave up 0 bases and J gave up 6 bases, with 22 bases separating them. The germline CDR1 and CDR2 sequences are DFQATT and SNEGSKA (reference sequence). This CDR3 has 17 amino acids. In DNA form, the CDR3 reads TGCAGTGCTAGAGATTGGCGTAGGGGACCCCTTTTCGATACGCAGTATTTT. Protein product: CSARDWRRGPLFDTQYF.

The J gene is TRBJ2-5, the V gene TRBV5-5; D may be TRBD2 (7 bases). Germline assignment: CDR1 SGHKS and CDR2 YYEKEE (reference sequence). V was trimmed by 5 bases and J by 9 bases, leaving 23 bases between them. This CDR3 is 15 amino acids long. The CDR3 here is CASRRTGSGVGAQYF. The CDR3 nucleotides are TGTGCCAGCAGACGAACAGGGAGCGGGGTTGGGGCCCAGTACTTC.

The chain couples TRBV15 to TRBJ2-7; 13 bases are shared with TRBD2. Germline assignment: CDR1 LNHNV and CDR2 YYDKDF (reference sequence). This CDR3 spans 16 amino acids. The V and J ends lost 0 bases and 3 bases, in that order; junction bases with no gene match: 2. CDR3 nucleotides: TGTGCCACCAGCAGAGAGGGGACTAGCGGGAACTACGAGCAGTACTTC. It is translated as CATSREGTSGNYEQYF.

V is TRBV25-1 and J is TRBJ2-2; the match to TRBD2 covers 13 bases. V lost 7 bases, J lost 2 bases, and 10 bases stayed unmatched. The CDR3 loop spans 18 amino acids. Germline assignment: CDR1 MGHDK and CDR2 SYGVNS. The CDR3 region has the DNA TGTGCCAGCATGGCGGGACTAGCGGGACATACAAACACCGGGGAGCTGTTTTTT. Its protein product is CASMAGLAGHTNTGELFF. Complete variable domain (other parts from reference TRBV25-1 and TRBJ2-2): EADIYQTPRYLVIGTGKKITLECSQTMGHDKMYWYQQDPGMELHLIHYSYGVNSTEKGDLSSESTVSRIRTEHFPLTLESARPSHTSQYLCASMAGLAGHTNTGELFFGEGSRLTVL.

CDR3 nucleotides: TGTGCCAGCAGCTATGGACTAGCGGGAGTATTCGAGCAGTACTTC. Protein: CASSYGLAGVFEQYF. The gene calls are TRBV12-3 or TRBV12-4 and TRBJ2-7; 13 nucleotides align to TRBD2. V dropped 6 bases and J dropped 6; count of bases not matched to a gene: 8. This CDR3 has 15 residues.

Of note for this clonotype: Relative to the germline gene, one junction end is altered; a read error may explain this. The V call is TRBV27, the J call TRBJ2-1, with D possibly called TRBD1 or TRBD2 (6 bases each). The CDR3 runs 17 residues. The V gene's germline CDR1 is MNHEY and CDR2 SMNVEV (reference sequence). In DNA, the CDR3 is TGTGCCAGCAGTTTAGTTGGGGGGCCACACTCCTACAATGAGCAGTCCTTC. It yields the protein CASSLVGGPHSYNEQSF.

This clonotype was detected only a few times. This chain links TRBV4-2 with TRBJ2-5; no reliable D call. This CDR3 is 16 amino acids long. V was pared by 0 bases and J by 5 bases, with 16 bases between. Germline V gives CDR1 LGHNA, CDR2 YNFKEQ. The CDR3 coding sequence is TGTGCCAGCAGCCAAGATCCAGTACAGTCTATGGAGACCCAGTACTTC. Its protein is CASSQDPVQSMETQYF.

This clonotype has only a few counts. The chain joins TRBV7-3 to TRBJ2-5; D may be TRBD1 (5 bases). Trimming shortened V by 2 bases and J by 8 bases, and 9 bases separated the two germline ends. The CDR3 loop spans 12 amino acids. From germline, CDR1 is SGHTA and CDR2 FQGTGA. This chain's CDR3 is CASSLGQGTQYF. CDR3 bases: TGTGCCAGCAGCTTAGGGCAGGGCACCCAGTACTTC.